These 27 T cell receptor beta chains share one sample of origin, sequenced in a study of blood T cell repertoires in COVID-19. The table came from immunoSEQ multiplex PCR; TCRdb's copy has only in-frame clones and leaves some out. The table lists some 15,000 clones, about 89% of them singletons. Sequencing input: peripheral blood. Receptor source: a woman between 65 and 79 years old in a cohort sampled during active or convalescent COVID-19.

This clone was recorded once. V is TRBV4-3 and J is TRBJ1-1; D not certain. Trimming took off 2 bases at V and 10 bases at J, with 14 bases between the two ends. This CDR3 is built from 13 residues. Germline CDR1 LGHNA, CDR2 YSLEER. The CDR3 region has the DNA TGCGCCAGCAGCCAACTGGGAGGGCGTGGAGCTTTCTTT. Amino acid sequence: CASSQLGGRGAFF.

This chain joins TRBV5-4 and TRBJ2-3, with 9 bases matching TRBD2. The germline CDR1 and CDR2 sequences are SGHNT and YYREEE (reference sequence). With 4 bases clipped from V and 9 bases from J, the junction kept 9 bases outside the gene matches. This CDR3 has 14 amino acids. CDR3 DNA sequence: TGTGCCAGCAGCGGGGCAGCGGGGGGTACGACGCAGTATTTT. Protein product: CASSGAAGGTTQYF. Using reference TRBV5-4 and TRBJ2-3 for the parts outside the CDR3, the full variable domain is ETGVTQSPTHLIKTRGQQVTLRCSSQSGHNTVSWYQQALGQGPQFIFQYYREEENGRGNFPPRFSGLQFPNYSSELNVNALELDDSALYLCASSGAAGGTTQYFGPGTRLTVL.

This clone was seen a single time. The V call is TRBV18, the J call TRBJ1-1, with 8 bases matching TRBD1. Trimming removed 5 bases from V and 2 bases from J; junction bases left unmatched: 4. The CDR3 has 14 residues. Per germline, CDR1 KGHSH and CDR2 LQKENI. The DNA for the CDR3 is TGTGCCAGCTCAGACCAGGGGGCCAACACTGAAGCTTTCTTT. It specifies CASSDQGANTEAFF. The variable domain in full, completed from reference TRBV18 and TRBJ1-1, reads NAGVMQNPRHLVRRRGQEARLRCSPMKGHSHVYWYRQLPEEGLKFMVYLQKENIIDESGMPKERFSAEFPKEGPSILRIQQVVRGDSAAYFCASSDQGANTEAFFGQGTRLTVV.

The chain joins TRBV19 to TRBJ1-3, with D unclear. V shed 10 bases and J shed 0 bases, with 7 bases lying between them. CDR3 length equals 12 residues. The germline CDR1 and CDR2 sequences are LNHDA and SQIVND (reference sequence). CDR3 sequence (DNA): TGTGCCACGGGGTTCTCTGGAAACACCATATATTTT. This encodes CATGFSGNTIYF.

The CDR3 reads CASRRTGINTGELFF. The CDR3 DNA sequence: TGCGCCAGCAGGCGGACAGGAATTAACACCGGGGAGCTGTTTTTT. This chain connects TRBV5-1 to TRBJ2-2; 7 bases are shared with TRBD1. Germline loops: CDR1 SGHRS, CDR2 YFSETQ. The CDR3 extends over 15 amino acids. With 5 bases clipped from V and 2 bases from J, the junction kept 6 bases outside the gene matches.

The genes are TRBV7-9 and TRBJ2-3; TRBD2 might be the D (5 bases). The CDR3 extends over 16 amino acids. The V and J ends lost 5 bases and 1 base respectively, with 16 bases between them. Germline values: CDR1 SEHNR, CDR2 FQNEAQ (reference sequence). The CDR3 region is CASSPRTAQRTDTQYF. As DNA, the CDR3 is TGTGCCAGCAGCCCCCGGACTGCGCAACGCACAGATACGCAGTATTTT.

The J gene is TRBJ2-2, the V gene TRBV4-3; tentative D call: TRBD1 (6 bases). V shed 0 bases and J shed 4 bases, with 12 bases lying between them. CDR1 and CDR2 from the germline V gene are LGHNA and YSLEER. CDR3 length: 16 residues. The CDR3 sequence is CASSQDEGVTTGELFF. The CDR3 DNA reads as TGCGCCAGCAGCCAAGATGAGGGGGTGACCACCGGGGAGCTGTTTTTT.

The chain employs TRBV12-3 or TRBV12-4 and TRBJ1-2; D not resolved. V shed 6 bases and J shed 8 bases, with 16 bases lying between them. This CDR3 has 13 residues. The CDR3 here is CASRLDGERGYTF. The CDR3 nucleotides are TGTGCCAGCAGGTTGGACGGGGAGCGGGGCTACACCTTC.

The V gene is TRBV5-1, the J gene TRBJ1-3; TRBD1 aligns across 7 bases. The CDR3 has 15 residues. Germline lookup yields CDR1 SGHRS and CDR2 YFSETQ. V lost 4 bases and J lost 3; bases outside the gene matches: 7. The CDR3 nucleotides are TGCGCCAGCAGCCCGCCAGGGGGGCATGGAAACACCATATATTTT. It is translated as CASSPPGGHGNTIYF.

The rearrangement links TRBV7-9 to TRBJ2-2; 9 positions match TRBD1. V gave up 3 bases and J gave up 5 bases; unmatched junction bases: 10. The CDR3 runs 17 residues. Per the germline V gene, CDR1 is SEHNR and CDR2 is FQNEAQ (reference sequence). DNA of the CDR3: TGTGCCAGCAGCTTGAGACAGGGGGTTTTGGAAACCGGGGAGCTGTTTTTT. Translating it yields CASSLRQGVLETGELFF.

DNA for the CDR3: TGTGCCATCAGACAGGGTGATGAGACCCAGTACTTC. This sequence encodes CAIRQGDETQYF. J is TRBJ2-5 and V is TRBV10-3, with a weak D call TRBD1 (6 bases). The CDR3 loop spans 12 amino acids. CDR1 is ENHRY and CDR2 is SYGVKD in the germline V gene. The ends were cut back, 6 bases at V and 5 bases at J, with 10 bases in the middle.

There are a few counts of this clone. This chain joins TRBV12-3 or TRBV12-4 and TRBJ1-5, with TRBD1 as a possible D gene (6 bases). Between the trimmed V and J ends, which lost 7 bases and 5 bases, there was a span of 9 bases. The CDR3 has 12 residues. DNA of the CDR3: TGTGCCAGCACCAACAGGGATCAGCCCCAGCATTTT. The encoded protein is CASTNRDQPQHF.

The rearrangement links TRBV30 to TRBJ1-2, with a tentative D call TRBD1 (5 bases). The CDR3 has 14 residues. The V end was cut by 1 base, the J end by 4 bases, with 13 bases between. Germline V lookup: CDR1 GTSNPN, CDR2 SVGIG (reference sequence). CDR3 protein: CAWSGLTATYGYTF. In nucleotides, the CDR3 is TGTGCCTGGAGTGGACTGACAGCTACCTATGGCTACACCTTC.

The J gene is TRBJ2-3, the V gene TRBV18; unclear D gene. V was clipped by 3 bases and J by 4 bases, with 8 bases between them. Germline CDR1 reads KGHSH; CDR2 reads LQKENI. The CDR3 is 13 amino acids. CDR3 loop: CASSPLVADTQYF. The CDR3 DNA reads TGTGCCAGCTCACCGCTAGTGGCAGATACGCAGTATTTT.

This chain connects TRBV7-3 to TRBJ2-1; 8 nucleotides agree with TRBD2. The germline V gene has CDR1 SGHTA and CDR2 FQGTGA. The V and J ends lost 5 bases and 4 bases, in that order; junction bases with no gene match: 4. This CDR3 has 14 amino acids. The CDR3 protein is CASSRGGRYNEQFF. The CDR3 DNA sequence: TGTGCCAGCAGCCGCGGGGGGAGATACAATGAGCAGTTCTTC.

The genes are TRBV2 and TRBJ2-5; TRBD2 matches at 13 bases. In germline, CDR1 is SNHLY, CDR2 FYNNEI. J gave up 4 bases and V 0 bases, and 8 bases lay outside the gene matches. CDR3 length: 18 amino acids. The DNA of the CDR3 is TGTGCCAGCAGTGAAGCGTGGACTAGCGGGGGCCGAGGAGAGACCCAGTACTTC. Protein sequence: CASSEAWTSGGRGETQYF.

V and J are TRBV5-6 and TRBJ2-5, with TRBD1 matching 7 bases. CDR1 is SGHDT and CDR2 is YYEEEE in the germline V gene. The CDR3 is made up of 17 amino acids. J was trimmed by 1 base and V by 4 bases; bases with no gene match: 13. The CDR3 sequence: CASSKLRGSTSQETQYF. Here the CDR3 DNA reads TGTGCCAGCAGCAAGCTCAGGGGGTCAACCAGCCAAGAGACCCAGTACTTC.

The chain joins TRBV30 to TRBJ1-1; D remains ambiguous. Germline V gene sequence: CDR1 GTSNPN, CDR2 SVGIG (reference sequence). V shed 3 bases and J shed 4 bases, with 9 bases lying between them. The CDR3 loop spans 12 amino acids. CDR3 sequence: CAWRFSGTEAFF. In DNA form, the CDR3 reads TGTGCCTGGAGATTCTCGGGCACTGAAGCTTTCTTT. The complete variable domain, with remaining parts taken from reference TRBV30 and TRBJ1-1, reads SQTIHQWPATLVQPVGSPLSLECTVEGTSNPNLYWYRQAAGRGLQLLFYSVGIGQISSEVPQNLSASRPQDRQFILSSKKLLLSDSGFYLCAWRFSGTEAFFGQGTRLTVV.

The V and J genes are TRBV7-6 and TRBJ2-3; TRBD1 might be the D (6 bases). The CDR3 is made up of 15 amino acids. Germline CDR1 and CDR2: SGHVS and FNYEAQ. Trimming left V 0 bases short and J 0 bases short, with 7 bases between. CDR3 loop: CASSLAGASTDTQYF. The DNA of the CDR3 is TGTGCCAGCAGCTTAGCGGGGGCTAGCACAGATACGCAGTATTTT. The complete variable domain, with remaining parts taken from reference TRBV7-6 and TRBJ2-3, reads GAGVSQSPRYKVTKRGQDVALRCDPISGHVSLYWYRQALGQGPEFLTYFNYEAQQDKSGLPNDRFSAERPEGSISTLTIQRTEQRDSAMYRCASSLAGASTDTQYFGPGTRLTVL.

The table lists this clone with a few counts. The chain is built from TRBV4-3 and TRBJ2-4, with a tentative D call TRBD1 (7 bases). The CDR3 length is 19 residues. Germline V CDR1 and CDR2: LGHNA, YSLEER. Trimming removed 0 bases at V and 0 bases at J, with 18 bases between. DNA for the CDR3: TGCGCCAGCAGCCAAGAACGGGCAGGGGGGATTTTAGCCAAAAACATTCAGTACTTC. As protein: CASSQERAGGILAKNIQYF.

The chain links TRBV11-2 to TRBJ1-1, with 9 nucleotides matching TRBD1. The CDR3 is made up of 15 amino acids. The germline gives CDR1 SGHAT, CDR2 FQNNGV. The junction had 6 bases not matched to a gene; V was cut back by 3 bases and J by 4 bases. In nucleotides, the CDR3 is TGTGCCAGCAGCTTCACTCGGGACAGGGCCACTGAAGCTTTCTTT. Protein sequence: CASSFTRDRATEAFF.

This clone was observed once. The chain employs TRBV19 and TRBJ2-1, with 11 bases fitting TRBD2. Germline CDR1 reads LNHDA; CDR2 reads SQIVND (reference sequence). CDR3 length: 14 residues. Trimming cost V 7 bases and J 1 base; bases outside gene matches: 0. CDR3 DNA sequence: TGTGCCAGTACTAGCGGGGGGTCCTACAATGAGCAGTTCTTC. Protein: CASTSGGSYNEQFF.

This chain uses TRBV4-1 with TRBJ1-3; D perhaps matches TRBD1 (6 bases). Germline V gene sequence: CDR1 MGHRA, CDR2 YSYEKL. V shed 3 bases and J shed 0 bases, with 15 bases lying between them. CDR3 size: 17 residues. In DNA, the CDR3 is TGCGCCAGCAGCCAGGAAGGGGACACTTTCTCTGGAAACACCATATATTTT. Translated, it gives CASSQEGDTFSGNTIYF.

The chain employs TRBV7-9 and TRBJ2-2; 9 bases align to TRBD1. Germline loops: CDR1 SEHNR, CDR2 FQNEAQ (reference sequence). The CDR3 totals 16 residues. Trimming took 5 bases from V and 3 from J; bases not matched to a gene: 7. The CDR3 is CASSNDRGRDTGELFF. The CDR3 bases are TGTGCCAGCAGCAATGACAGGGGGAGAGACACCGGGGAGCTGTTTTTT.

A word on this clone: One junction end does not reproduce the germline sequence, and a read error may be involved. The genes are TRBV7-9 and TRBJ1-2; TRBD1 aligns across 7 bases. The germline V gene has CDR1 SEHNR and CDR2 FQNEAQ (reference sequence). This CDR3 has 12 residues. The CDR3 protein is CASSLAVTGFPF. CDR3 in DNA: TGTGCCAGCAGCTTAGCGGTGACAGGGTTCCCCTTC.

The rearrangement links TRBV7-9 to TRBJ2-2, with no clear D. V lost 6 bases to trimming and J lost 7 bases, with 6 bases between them. CDR3 length: 11 residues. The V gene's germline CDR1 is SEHNR and CDR2 FQNEAQ (reference sequence). CDR3 in amino acids: CASSVIGELFF. The CDR3 region has the DNA TGTGCCAGCAGTGTCATCGGGGAGCTGTTTTTT.

The genes are TRBV15 and TRBJ2-3, with 7 positions matching TRBD2. The V segment lost 0 bases and the J segment 4 bases; nucleotides outside the gene matches: 7. This CDR3 spans 16 amino acids. In germline, CDR1 is LNHNV, CDR2 YYDKDF (reference sequence). The CDR3 DNA reads as TGTGCCACCAGCAGAGACCTCGGGGGGATGGCAGATACGCAGTATTTT. Amino acids: CATSRDLGGMADTQYF.